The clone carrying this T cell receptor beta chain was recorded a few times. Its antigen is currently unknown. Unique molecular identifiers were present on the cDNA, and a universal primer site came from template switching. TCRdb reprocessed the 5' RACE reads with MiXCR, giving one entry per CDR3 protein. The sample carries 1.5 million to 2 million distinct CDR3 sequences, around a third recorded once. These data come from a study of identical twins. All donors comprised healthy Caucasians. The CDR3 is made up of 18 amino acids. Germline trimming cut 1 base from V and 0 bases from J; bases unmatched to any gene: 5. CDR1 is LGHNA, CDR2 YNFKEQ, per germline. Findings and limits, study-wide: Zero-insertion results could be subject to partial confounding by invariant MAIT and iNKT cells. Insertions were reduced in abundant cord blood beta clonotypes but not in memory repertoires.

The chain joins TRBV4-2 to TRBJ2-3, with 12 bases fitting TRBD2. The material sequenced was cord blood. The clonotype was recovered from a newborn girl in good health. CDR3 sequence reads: CASSQAAGTSGSTDTQYF. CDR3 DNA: TGTGCCAGCAGCCAAGCAGCCGGGACTAGCGGGAGCACAGATACGCAGTATTTT.